This T cell receptor (beta chain) derives from a study of shared clonotypes between healthy human individuals. The authors sequenced unsorted PBMC DNA on ten immunoSEQ deep assay plates. Sequencing used immunoSEQ multiplex PCR; TCRdb keeps in-frame clones, though not all of them. The sample records around 430,000 clones, around 75% being singletons. The CDR3 spans 14 residues. Germline V gene data show CDR1 as SEHNR and CDR2 as FQNEAQ (reference sequence). With 7 bases clipped from V and 3 bases from J, the junction kept 6 bases outside the gene matches. The sequenced material came from PBMCs. The V gene is TRBV7-9, the J gene TRBJ2-7, with TRBD1 matching over 10 bases. The TCR comes from a woman in her 40s in good health. Some clones in this sample may be carry-over from other donors' samples. Here the CDR3 DNA reads TGTGCCAGCATTCCCCGGACAGGGGGCTACGAGCAGTACTTC. Encoded protein: CASIPRTGGYEQYF. Drawing the rest from reference TRBV7-9 and TRBJ2-7, the complete variable domain is DTGVSQNPRHKITKRGQNVTFRCDPISEHNRLYWYRQTLGQGPEFLTYFQNEAQLEKSRLLSDRFSAERPKGSFSTLEIQRTEQGDSAMYLCASIPRTGGYEQYFGPGTRLTVT.